A single sample gave rise to the 11 T cell receptor beta chains below, sequenced in a study of CD8+ T cells in alopecia areata. RNA extraction and reverse transcription yielded cDNA as sequencing template. Produced via immunoSEQ multiplex PCR; TCRdb's table is partial and in-frame only. This sample carries about 150,000 clones, roughly 50% of them seen once, and the ten largest clones take 6.5% to 7.5%. Source material: CD4+ T cells sorted from blood. These receptor sequences come from a human donor with alopecia areata.

This rearrangement joins TRBV29-1 to TRBJ1-4; D is unresolved. V lost 7 bases and J lost 7, with 16 bases in between. CDR3 size: 13 residues. The germline V gene encodes CDR1 SQVTM and CDR2 ANQGSEA. The CDR3 bases are TGCAGCGCCACTGCCGCCACGGGTGAAAAACTGTTTTTT. Translating gives CSATAATGEKLFF.

This clone has only a few counts. The rearrangement uses TRBV5-1 and TRBJ2-7, with D hard to call. This CDR3 spans 14 amino acids. The V and J ends lost 0 bases and 1 base respectively, with 8 bases between them. Germline loops: CDR1 SGHRS, CDR2 YFSETQ. The CDR3 DNA reads TGCGCCAGCAGCTTGGAGGTCAGTTCCTACGAGCAGTACTTC. It specifies CASSLEVSSYEQYF. The variable domain in full, completed from reference TRBV5-1 and TRBJ2-7, reads KAGVTQTPRYLIKTRGQQVTLSCSPISGHRSVSWYQQTPGQGLQFLFEYFSETQRNKGNFPGRFSGRQFSNSRSEMNVSTLELGDSALYLCASSLEVSSYEQYFGPGTRLTVT.

This clone was found a few times. The chain recombines TRBV28 with TRBJ2-1, with 10 bases aligning to TRBD2. Per the germline V gene, CDR1 is MDHEN and CDR2 is SYDVKM. V gave up 4 bases and J gave up 6 bases; unmatched junction bases: 12. This CDR3 has 17 residues. DNA of the CDR3: TGTGCCAGCAGTTATGTCAGCGGGAGGGCCTGGCCCAATGAGCAGTTCTTC. This codes for CASSYVSGRAWPNEQFF.

The J gene is TRBJ2-7, the V gene TRBV28; D gene ambiguous. The CDR3 spans 13 residues. Trimming cost V 1 base and J 7 bases, with 11 bases left between them. Germline V gene sequence: CDR1 MDHEN, CDR2 SYDVKM. The CDR3 nucleotides read TGTGCCAGCAGTTTATTTAGAGGTCAGGAGCAGTACTTC. The encoded protein is CASSLFRGQEQYF.

This clone came up a few times. The genes are TRBV7-9 and TRBJ1-2; a possible D gene is TRBD1 (6 bases). V gave up 6 bases and J gave up 8 bases, with 22 bases separating them. The CDR3 totals 15 residues. CDR1 and CDR2 from the germline V gene are SEHNR and FQNEAQ (reference sequence). The chain's CDR3 is CASRLTAWTDHGYTF. Written as DNA, the CDR3 is TGTGCCAGCAGACTAACAGCTTGGACAGACCACGGCTACACCTTC. The whole variable domain, remainder taken from reference TRBV7-9 and TRBJ1-2, is DTGVSQNPRHKITKRGQNVTFRCDPISEHNRLYWYRQTLGQGPEFLTYFQNEAQLEKSRLLSDRFSAERPKGSFSTLEIQRTEQGDSAMYLCASRLTAWTDHGYTFGSGTRLTVV.

V gene TRBV19 combines with J gene TRBJ2-2; TRBD2 agrees at 10 bases. Germline V CDR1 and CDR2: LNHDA, SQIVND (reference sequence). The CDR3 covers 15 residues. J gave up 7 bases and V 10 bases, and 12 bases lay outside the gene matches. CDR3 coding DNA: TGTGCCACCACGGTACTAGCGGGATTGGGCGGGGAGCTGTTTTTT. This codes for CATTVLAGLGGELFF.

This chain links TRBV29-1 with TRBJ2-1; 10 bases are a match to TRBD2. Germline lookup yields CDR1 SQVTM and CDR2 ANQGSEA. With V trimmed by 3 bases and J by 0 bases, 2 bases remained unmatched. The CDR3 length is 15 residues. As DNA, the CDR3 is TGCAGCGTTGACGGACTAGCGGACTCCTACAATGAGCAGTTCTTC. Translation: CSVDGLADSYNEQFF.

In DNA form, the CDR3 reads TGCGCCAGCAGCTCCATGGAAGAGACCCAGTACTTC. This encodes CASSSMEETQYF. The chain recombines TRBV5-1 with TRBJ2-5; D not resolved. The germline gives CDR1 SGHRS, CDR2 YFSETQ. V lost 3 bases and J 3 bases, leaving 6 bases between the germline ends. The CDR3 is 12 residues long. Complete variable domain (other parts from reference TRBV5-1 and TRBJ2-5): KAGVTQTPRYLIKTRGQQVTLSCSPISGHRSVSWYQQTPGQGLQFLFEYFSETQRNKGNFPGRFSGRQFSNSRSEMNVSTLELGDSALYLCASSSMEETQYFGPGTRLLVL.

The chain uses TRBV5-1 and TRBJ2-5, with 12 bases matching TRBD2. The ends lost 3 bases at V and 1 base at J; junction bases unmatched: 7. The CDR3 is 17 amino acids. Germline V gives CDR1 SGHRS, CDR2 YFSETQ. The CDR3 nucleotides read TGCGCCAGCAGCTCCCGTTCTAGCGGGAGGGCCCAAGAGACCCAGTACTTC. Protein product: CASSSRSSGRAQETQYF. Variable domain in full (rest from reference TRBV5-1 and TRBJ2-5): KAGVTQTPRYLIKTRGQQVTLSCSPISGHRSVSWYQQTPGQGLQFLFEYFSETQRNKGNFPGRFSGRQFSNSRSEMNVSTLELGDSALYLCASSSRSSGRAQETQYFGPGTRLLVL.

The chain combines TRBV30 with TRBJ1-1; 7 bases agree with TRBD1. Germline V gene lookup returns CDR1 GTSNPN and CDR2 SVGIG (reference sequence). The CDR3 spans 13 residues. V dropped 8 bases and J dropped 3; count of bases not matched to a gene: 9. The DNA for the CDR3 is TGTGCCCGGCGCGGGACAGACCACACTGAAGCTTTCTTT. Translation gives CARRGTDHTEAFF.

The chain has TRBV2 and TRBJ2-5, with D tentatively TRBD1 (6 bases). V was pared by 4 bases and J by 1 base, with 22 bases between. CDR3 length: 18 amino acids. CDR1 is SNHLY, CDR2 FYNNEI, per germline. The CDR3 DNA reads as TGTGCCAGCAGTGGGGGGACATCCTCCGGGGCCCTCCAAGAGACCCAGTACTTC. This encodes CASSGGTSSGALQETQYF.